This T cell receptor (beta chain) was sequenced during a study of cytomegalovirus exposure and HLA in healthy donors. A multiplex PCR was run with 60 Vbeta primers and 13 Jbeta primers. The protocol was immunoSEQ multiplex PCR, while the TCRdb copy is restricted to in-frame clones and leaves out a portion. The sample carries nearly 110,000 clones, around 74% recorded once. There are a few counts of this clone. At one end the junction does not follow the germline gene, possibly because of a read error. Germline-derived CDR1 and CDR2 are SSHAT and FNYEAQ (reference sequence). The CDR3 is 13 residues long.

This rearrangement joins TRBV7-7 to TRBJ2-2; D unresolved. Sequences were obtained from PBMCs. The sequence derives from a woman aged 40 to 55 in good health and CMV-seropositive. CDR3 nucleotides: TGTGCTAGCAGCTTTGCCCCGGCCGGGGAGCTGTTTTTT. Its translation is CASSFAPAGELFF.